Sequencing of this TCR beta chain was carried out in a study of blood T cell repertoires in COVID-19 (dated by TCRdb to 2020 to 2021). Regarding the complete study: Samples from collaborators originated in the United States, Italy and Spain and spanned both the acute and convalescent phases of COVID-19. The sample metadata nearly always contained a de-identified subject ID, COVID-19 status, age in years and sex. Where available, HLA class I and class II types were obtained from metadata supplied by the sample provider rather than from assay-based typing. Samples were obtained from the ongoing ImmuneRACE study (first 160 participants) and from 1,254 subjects provided by 6 global collaborators. Subjects who had been exposed to COVID-19, were actively infected with it, or had recovered from it provided the deeply sampled blood TCRbeta repertoires that made up the dataset. The prospective study material was composed of cDNA or gDNA derived from T cells, B-cell-depleted T cells, or PBMCs. The repertoires were made available in a free public database intended to serve as a resource for research on the immune response to SARS-CoV-2.

The immunoSEQ Assay, a bias-controlled multiplex PCR, was used to amplify TCRbeta CDR3 regions from genomic DNA. In the paper's pipeline: Nucleated cell counts per sample were estimated from amplification of reference gene primers within the assay. To quantify the absolute abundance of each unique TCRbeta CDR3 rearrangement, sequence reads were collapsed and filtered. Productive Simpson clonality was computed per sample as the square root of Simpson's diversity index over productive rearrangements. Here the immuneACCESS table is served through TCRdb, limited to in-frame sequences with V and J called. Missing clones are a known gap in these copies; in checked studies unresolved V genes cover under half, and the rest lacks a known reason. That table supplies the V and J calls and clone size; D and trimming were determined from the DNA. The sample table records 40,000 or so clones; 70% to 90% of these occur just once. In total, the top ten clones hold around 13% of the sample.

Each collaborating institution followed its own protocols to collect whole blood in K2EDTA tubes. For TCRbeta analysis, collaborator samples were shipped as frozen whole blood, as isolated PBMCs, or as DNA extracted from either sample type. The study at large found these results: Clinical and demographic metadata were provided uncurated, with the amount varying by source and participant.

A remark on this clone: What this receptor recognizes is not known. The record has no base qualities; no much larger clone is one base away.

Sequences SNHLY (CDR1) and FYNNEI (CDR2) are obtained from the germline V gene. V loses 9 bases at its end and J loses 4 bases; junction bases beyond the gene matches: 9. Taken from cysteine to phenylalanine, the CDR3 has 14 residues. Of the read, only the CDR3 DNA is kept; its 42 bases are in frame from base 1. The sequencing sample was made of peripheral blood. The TCR sequence derives from a woman in her seventies in a cohort sampled during active COVID-19. The V and J segments used are TRBV2 and TRBJ2-1, with 7 central nucleotides matching TRBD2. The base sequence is TGTGCCAGACCTGGGGCTAGCGGATACAATGAGCAGTTCTTC. Its translation reads: CARPGASGYNEQFF.